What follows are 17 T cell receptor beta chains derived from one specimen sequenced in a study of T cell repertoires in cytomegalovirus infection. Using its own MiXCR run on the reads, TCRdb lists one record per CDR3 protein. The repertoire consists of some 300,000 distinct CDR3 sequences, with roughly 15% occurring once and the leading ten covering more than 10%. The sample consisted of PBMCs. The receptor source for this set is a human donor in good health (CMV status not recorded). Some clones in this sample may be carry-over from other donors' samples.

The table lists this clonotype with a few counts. CDR3 coding DNA: TGTGCCAGCACCCTGGGGTATGGCTACACCTTC. This sequence encodes CASTLGYGYTF. This chain uses TRBV28 with TRBJ1-2, with D hard to call. The germline V gene has CDR1 MDHEN and CDR2 SYDVKM. The ends were cut back, 7 bases at V and 5 bases at J, with 8 bases in the middle. The CDR3 length is 11 residues.

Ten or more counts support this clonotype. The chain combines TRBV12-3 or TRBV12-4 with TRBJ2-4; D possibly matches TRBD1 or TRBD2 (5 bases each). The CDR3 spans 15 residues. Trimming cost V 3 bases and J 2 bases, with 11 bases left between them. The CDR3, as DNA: TGTGCCAGCAGTTTGTGGGGCGGGTCCAAAAACATTCAGTACTTC. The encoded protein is CASSLWGGSKNIQYF.

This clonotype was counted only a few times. As DNA, the CDR3 is TGCGCCAGCAGCTTGGCGGGACTCAGGGCCAACACTGAAGCTTTCTTT. Protein sequence: CASSLAGLRANTEAFF. This sequence joins TRBV5-1 and TRBJ1-1; D perhaps matches TRBD1 (5 bases). This CDR3 comprises 16 residues. CDR1 SGHRS and CDR2 YFSETQ come from the germline V gene. V lost 0 bases and J 2 bases, leaving 14 bases between the germline ends.

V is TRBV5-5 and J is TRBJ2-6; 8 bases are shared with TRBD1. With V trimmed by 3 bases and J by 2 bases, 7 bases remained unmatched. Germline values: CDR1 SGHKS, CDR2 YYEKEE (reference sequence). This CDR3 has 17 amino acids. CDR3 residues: CASSSRGRDPGANVLTF. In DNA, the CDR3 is TGTGCCAGCAGCTCCAGGGGGCGAGATCCTGGGGCCAACGTCCTGACTTTC.

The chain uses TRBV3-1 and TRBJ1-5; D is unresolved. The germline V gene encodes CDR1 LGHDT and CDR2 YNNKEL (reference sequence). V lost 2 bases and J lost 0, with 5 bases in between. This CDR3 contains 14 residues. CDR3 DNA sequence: TGTGCCAGCAGCCAATCAGATAGCAATCAGCCCCAGCATTTT. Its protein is CASSQSDSNQPQHF.

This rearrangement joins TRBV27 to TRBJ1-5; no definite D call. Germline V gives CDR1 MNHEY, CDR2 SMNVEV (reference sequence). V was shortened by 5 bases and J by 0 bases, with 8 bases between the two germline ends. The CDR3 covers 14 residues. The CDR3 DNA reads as TGTGCCAGCAGTGTCGGTTATAGCAATCAGCCCCAGCATTTT. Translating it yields CASSVGYSNQPQHF.

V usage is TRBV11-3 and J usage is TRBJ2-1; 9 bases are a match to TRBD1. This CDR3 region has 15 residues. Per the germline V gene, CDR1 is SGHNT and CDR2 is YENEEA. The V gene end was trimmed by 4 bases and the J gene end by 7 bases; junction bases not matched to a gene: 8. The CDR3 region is CASSSGQGRGNEQFF. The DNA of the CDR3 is TGTGCCAGCAGCTCGGGACAGGGTCGGGGGAATGAGCAGTTCTTC.

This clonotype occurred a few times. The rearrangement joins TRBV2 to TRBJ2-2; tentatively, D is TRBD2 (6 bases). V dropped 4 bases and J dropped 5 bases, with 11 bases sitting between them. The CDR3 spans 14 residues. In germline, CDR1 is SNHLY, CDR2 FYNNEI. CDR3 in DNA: TGTGCCAGCAGTGGGGACTTCTCAACCGGGGAGCTGTTTTTT. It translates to CASSGDFSTGELFF.

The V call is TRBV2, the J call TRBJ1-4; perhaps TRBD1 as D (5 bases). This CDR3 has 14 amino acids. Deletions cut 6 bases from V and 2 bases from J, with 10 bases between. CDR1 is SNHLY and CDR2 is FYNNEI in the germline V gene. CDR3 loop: CASSTWGTNEKLFF. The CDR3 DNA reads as TGTGCCAGCAGCACCTGGGGCACTAATGAAAAACTGTTTTTT.

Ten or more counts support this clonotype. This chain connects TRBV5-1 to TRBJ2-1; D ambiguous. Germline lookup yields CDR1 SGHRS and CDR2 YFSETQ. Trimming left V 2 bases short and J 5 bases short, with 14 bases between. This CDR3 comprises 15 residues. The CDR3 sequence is CASSFGDSPNNEQFF. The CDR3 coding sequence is TGCGCCAGCAGCTTCGGAGATTCCCCTAACAATGAGCAGTTCTTC.

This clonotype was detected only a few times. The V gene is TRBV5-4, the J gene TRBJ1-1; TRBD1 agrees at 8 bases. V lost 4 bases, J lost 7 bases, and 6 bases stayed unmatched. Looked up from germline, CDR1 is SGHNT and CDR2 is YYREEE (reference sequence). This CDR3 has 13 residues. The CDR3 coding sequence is TGTGCCAGCAGCCACGACAGGGGTTTTGAAGCTTTCTTT. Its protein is CASSHDRGFEAFF.

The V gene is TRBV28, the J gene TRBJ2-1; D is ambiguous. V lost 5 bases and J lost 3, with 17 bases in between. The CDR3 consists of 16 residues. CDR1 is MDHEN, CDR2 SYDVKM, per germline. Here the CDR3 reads CASSQPLFGLYNEQFF. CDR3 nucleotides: TGTGCCAGCAGTCAGCCCCTCTTTGGGCTCTACAATGAGCAGTTCTTC.

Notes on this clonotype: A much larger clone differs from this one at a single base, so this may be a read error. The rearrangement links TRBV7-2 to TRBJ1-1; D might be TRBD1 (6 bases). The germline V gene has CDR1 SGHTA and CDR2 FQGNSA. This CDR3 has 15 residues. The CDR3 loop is CASSLTWTANTKAFF. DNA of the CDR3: TGTGCCAGCAGCTTAACCTGGACAGCGAACACTAAAGCTTTCTTT. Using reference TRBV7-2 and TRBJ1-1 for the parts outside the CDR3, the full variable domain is GAGVSQSPSNKVTEKGKDVELRCDPISGHTALYWYRQSLGQGLEFLIYFQGNSAPDKSGLPSDRFSAERTGGSVSTLTIQRTQQEDSAVYLCASSLTWTANTKAFFGQGTRLTVV.

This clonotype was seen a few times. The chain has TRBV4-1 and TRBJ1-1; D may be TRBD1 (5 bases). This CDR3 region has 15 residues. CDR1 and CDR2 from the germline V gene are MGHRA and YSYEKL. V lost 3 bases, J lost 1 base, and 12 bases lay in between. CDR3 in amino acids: CASSQDDGTNTEAFF. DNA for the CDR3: TGCGCCAGCAGCCAGGATGACGGGACGAACACTGAAGCTTTCTTT.

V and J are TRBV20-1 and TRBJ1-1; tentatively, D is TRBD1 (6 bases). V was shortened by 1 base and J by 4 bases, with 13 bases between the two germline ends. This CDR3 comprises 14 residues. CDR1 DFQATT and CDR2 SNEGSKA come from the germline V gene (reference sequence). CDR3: CSARVVSRGTEAFF. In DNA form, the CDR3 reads TGCAGTGCTAGAGTCGTTTCCAGGGGCACTGAAGCTTTCTTT.

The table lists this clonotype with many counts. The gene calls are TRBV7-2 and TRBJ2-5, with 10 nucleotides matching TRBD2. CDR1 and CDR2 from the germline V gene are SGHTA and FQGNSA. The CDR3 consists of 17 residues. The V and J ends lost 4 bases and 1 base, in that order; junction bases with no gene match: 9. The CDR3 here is CASSSGTSAGTQETQYF. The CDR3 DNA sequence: TGTGCCAGCAGCTCCGGGACTAGCGCTGGAACCCAAGAGACCCAGTACTTC.

CDR3 region: CASNARTAQSTEAFF. The CDR3, as DNA: TGTGCCAGTAATGCAAGAACAGCACAATCCACTGAAGCTTTCTTT. This chain links TRBV19 with TRBJ1-1; D is unclear. The length of the CDR3 is 15 residues. Germline values: CDR1 LNHDA, CDR2 SQIVND (reference sequence). Trimming shortened V by 7 bases and J by 4 bases, and 19 bases separated the two germline ends.